The 27 T cell receptor beta chains presented below share a single source sample, sequenced in a study of T cell responses to AZD1222 COVID-19 vaccine. Sequencing was performed with immunoSEQ multiplex PCR; in TCRdb, only in-frame clones are kept and a portion is missing. The repertoire holds about 88,000 clones, roughly nine tenths seen once, with around 4% in the top ten. This sample comprised peripheral blood, obtained on day 0 of AZD1222 vaccination. Every receptor here comes from an adult in good health.

The chain uses TRBV11-2 and TRBJ2-1; D remains ambiguous. The germline CDR1 and CDR2 sequences are SGHAT and FQNNGV. The CDR3 spans 12 residues. V lost 0 bases, J lost 7 bases, and 4 bases lay in between. The CDR3 DNA sequence: TGTGCCAGCAGCTTAGACAGAAATGAGCAGTTCTTC. It specifies CASSLDRNEQFF.

This chain joins TRBV2 and TRBJ1-1; maybe TRBD1 (6 bases). In germline, CDR1 is SNHLY, CDR2 FYNNEI. V was trimmed by 6 bases and J by 1 base, leaving 9 bases between them. This CDR3 is 13 amino acids long. CDR3 DNA sequence: TGTGCCAGCAGGTCGGACAGGAACACTGAAGCTTTCTTT. Translation: CASRSDRNTEAFF.

The genes are TRBV4-3 and TRBJ1-1; no clear D gene. The CDR3 is 13 amino acids. Germline CDR1 LGHNA, CDR2 YSLEER. Trimming left V 3 bases short and J 3 bases short, with 8 bases between. CDR3 loop: CASSHGGDTEAFF. For the CDR3, the DNA is TGCGCCAGCAGCCACGGCGGAGACACTGAAGCTTTCTTT.

The chain joins TRBV27 to TRBJ2-1; D might be TRBD1 (6 bases). V dropped 2 bases and J dropped 2 bases, with 10 bases sitting between them. The germline CDR1 and CDR2 sequences are MNHEY and SMNVEV (reference sequence). The CDR3 covers 15 residues. The CDR3 bases are TGTGCCAGCAGTTTAAAGGGGGTTGCCTACAATGAGCAGTTCTTC. Its translation: CASSLKGVAYNEQFF.

The rearrangement joins TRBV9 to TRBJ2-2; TRBD2 might be the D (5 bases). The CDR3 totals 13 residues. Germline V gene sequence: CDR1 SGDLS, CDR2 YYNGEE. The V gene lost 0 bases and the J gene lost 6 bases, with 6 bases spanning the gap. The CDR3 nucleotides are TGTGCCAGCAGCGTAGAGGACTCCGGGGAGCTGTTTTTT. Protein sequence: CASSVEDSGELFF.

V and J are TRBV6-4 and TRBJ1-6, with D possibly matching TRBD1 (6 bases). This CDR3 has 14 residues. Germline values: CDR1 MRHNA, CDR2 SNTAGT. V was trimmed by 2 bases and J by 9 bases, leaving 11 bases between them. CDR3 DNA sequence: TGTGCCAGCAGTGACCGGGACACGGGTTCACCCCTCCACTTT. Protein product: CASSDRDTGSPLHF.

Points on this clone: This sample includes further DNA sequences coding for the same CDR3. The chain carries TRBV19 and TRBJ1-6, with 7 bases lining up with TRBD1. Germline V gene sequence: CDR1 LNHDA, CDR2 SQIVND (reference sequence). CDR3 size: 14 residues. After removal of 3 bases from V and 6 bases from J, the junction contained 2 bases not matched to a gene. The CDR3 loop is CASSIDRVNSPLHF. CDR3 DNA sequence: TGTGCCAGTAGTATCGACAGGGTTAATTCACCCCTCCACTTT.

The chain has TRBV10-3 and TRBJ2-7; perhaps D is TRBD1 or TRBD2 (5 bases each). CDR3 length: 15 residues. V lost 11 bases and J 3 bases, leaving 23 bases between the germline ends. Per the germline V gene, CDR1 is ENHRY and CDR2 is SYGVKD. CDR3 in DNA: TGTGCCGCCACAAGGGATTCGGGACGGAACTACGAGCAGTACTTC. This gives the protein CAATRDSGRNYEQYF.

The chain is built from TRBV25-1 and TRBJ2-2; 7 bases match TRBD1. Per the germline V gene, CDR1 is MGHDK and CDR2 is SYGVNS. Unmatched junction bases numbered 2, after V lost 6 bases and J lost 1 base. The CDR3 is 14 amino acids. The CDR3 here is CASRGTVNTGELFF. As DNA, the CDR3 is TGTGCCAGCAGAGGGACAGTGAACACCGGGGAGCTGTTTTTT.

The chain is built from TRBV6-5 and TRBJ1-1; TRBD1 is a possible D gene (5 bases). Germline values: CDR1 MNHEY, CDR2 SVGAGI. Trimming left V 6 bases short and J 2 bases short, with 16 bases between. The CDR3 contains 15 residues. The CDR3 reads CASSRGDLLNTEAFF. The CDR3 coding sequence is TGTGCCAGCAGCCGAGGGGACTTACTAAACACTGAAGCTTTCTTT.

As for this clone: The junction does not match germline at one end; this may be a read error. This chain joins TRBV7-9 and TRBJ2-5; 8 bases agree with TRBD1. The CDR3 spans 12 residues. CDR1 and CDR2 from the germline V gene are SEHNR and FQNEAQ (reference sequence). CDR3 DNA sequence: TGTGCCAGCAGCTTAGGACAGACAGGGGAGGACTTC. Its protein is CASSLGQTGEDF.

Remarks on this clone: Other DNA sequences within the sample encode an identical CDR3. This rearrangement joins TRBV12-3 or TRBV12-4 to TRBJ1-2, with a tentative D call TRBD1 (5 bases). There are 13 residues in the CDR3. Trimming stripped 1 base from V and 2 bases from J, with 5 bases between. The CDR3 here is CASSLGTNYGYTF. The CDR3 region has the DNA TGTGCCAGCAGTTTAGGGACAAACTATGGCTACACCTTC.

The chain uses TRBV19 and TRBJ1-5; D is perhaps TRBD1 (5 bases). Trimming cost V 4 bases and J 5 bases, with 15 bases left between them. This CDR3 comprises 15 residues. The germline CDR1 and CDR2 sequences are LNHDA and SQIVND (reference sequence). The CDR3 coding sequence is TGTGCCAGTAGTAGAGCTTCAGGGCTGGATCAGCCCCAGCATTTT. Translation: CASSRASGLDQPQHF.

V gene TRBV15 combines with J gene TRBJ1-4; TRBD1 matches 9 bases. The length of the CDR3 is 13 residues. In germline, CDR1 is LNHNV, CDR2 YYDKDF (reference sequence). Trimming removed 8 bases from V and 7 bases from J; junction bases left unmatched: 5. CDR3: CATAGTGREKLFF. In DNA, the CDR3 is TGTGCCACCGCCGGGACAGGGCGTGAAAAACTGTTTTTT.

The genes are TRBV13 and TRBJ1-2; D ambiguous. V lost 5 bases to trimming and J lost 4 bases, with 17 bases between them. The CDR3 extends over 15 amino acids. The germline CDR1 and CDR2 sequences are PRHDT and FYEKMQ (reference sequence). CDR3 DNA: TGTGCCAGCAGCCCAGGTATAGGGTCTCTCTATGGCTACACCTTC. Protein: CASSPGIGSLYGYTF.

The CDR3 loop is CASSSRSGEQFF. For the CDR3, the DNA is TGTGCCAGCAGTTCCAGGTCGGGGGAGCAGTTCTTC. V is TRBV7-3 and J is TRBJ2-1, with a weak D call TRBD2 (5 bases). Per germline, CDR1 SGHTA and CDR2 FQGTGA. With 6 bases removed from V and 10 bases from J, the gap between germline ends came to 13 bases. The CDR3 length is 12 residues. The whole variable domain, filled in from reference TRBV7-3 and TRBJ2-1, reads GAGVSQTPSNKVTEKGKYVELRCDPISGHTALYWYRQSLGQGPEFLIYFQGTGAADDSGLPNDRFFAVRPEGSVSTLKIQRTERGDSAVYLCASSSRSGEQFFGPGTRLTVL.

J is TRBJ2-1 and V is TRBV7-9; D is unclear. Germline assignment: CDR1 SEHNR and CDR2 FQNEAQ (reference sequence). V shed 1 base and J shed 7 bases, with 5 bases lying between them. This CDR3 comprises 12 residues. Written as DNA, the CDR3 is TGTGCCAGCAGCTTAGATCCGAATGAGCAGTTCTTC. Residues: CASSLDPNEQFF.

V gene TRBV5-3 combines with J gene TRBJ1-5; D perhaps matches TRBD1 (5 bases). TRBV5-3 is an open reading frame whose function is uncertain. The CDR3 runs 18 residues. V was clipped by 4 bases and J by 0 bases, with 20 bases between them. The CDR3 sequence: CARSGGFAADYSNQPQHF. CDR3 nucleotides: TGTGCCAGAAGCGGGGGGTTCGCGGCAGATTATAGCAATCAGCCCCAGCATTTT.

V gene TRBV7-6 combines with J gene TRBJ1-3; the D gene is possibly TRBD1 (5 bases). The CDR3 consists of 15 residues. Trimming took off 4 bases at V and 2 bases at J, with 12 bases between the two ends. Per germline, CDR1 SGHVS and CDR2 FNYEAQ. As DNA, the CDR3 is TGTGCCAGCAGCTCTCCTGGGGGGGCTGGAAACACCATATATTTT. Its protein product is CASSSPGGAGNTIYF.

The V call is TRBV15, the J call TRBJ2-6, with 7 bases aligning to TRBD1. Germline lookup yields CDR1 LNHNV and CDR2 YYDKDF (reference sequence). This CDR3 region has 16 residues. J lost 1 base, V lost 2 bases, and 2 bases had no gene match. The CDR3 sequence is CATSRSTGSGANVLTF. In DNA, the CDR3 is TGTGCCACCAGCAGATCGACAGGGTCTGGGGCCAACGTCCTGACTTTC.

The rearrangement links TRBV19 to TRBJ1-6; D perhaps matches TRBD1 (5 bases). The V end lost 4 bases, the J end lost 10 bases, and 14 bases lay between the germline ends. This CDR3 contains 14 residues. CDR1 and CDR2 (germline): LNHDA, SQIVND (reference sequence). CDR3 nucleotides: TGTGCCAGTAGTACGACAGAATCCTCCTCACCCCTCCACTTT. Protein sequence: CASSTTESSSPLHF.

This chain links TRBV2 with TRBJ2-7; no clear D. V was shortened by 6 bases and J by 2 bases, with 2 bases between the two germline ends. The V gene's germline CDR1 is SNHLY and CDR2 FYNNEI. The CDR3 is 10 amino acids. CDR3 loop: CASSTYEQYF. Written as DNA, the CDR3 is TGTGCCAGCAGCACCTACGAGCAGTACTTC. The entire variable domain, with the rest obtained from reference TRBV2 and TRBJ2-7, is as follows: EPEVTQTPSHQVTQMGQEVILRCVPISNHLYFYWYRQILGQKVEFLVSFYNNEISEKSEIFDDQFSVERPDGSNFTLKIRSTKLEDSAMYFCASSTYEQYFGPGTRLTVT.

This chain connects TRBV6-5 to TRBJ2-3; D not certain. This CDR3 is 16 amino acids long. The V end was cut by 3 bases, the J end by 3 bases, with 16 bases between. Germline CDR1 and CDR2: MNHEY and SVGAGI. The CDR3 nucleotides read TGTGCCAGCAGTTATGAGTCATACTATTCAACAGATACGCAGTATTTT. It translates to CASSYESYYSTDTQYF.

The chain links TRBV25-1 to TRBJ2-5; D is uncertain. Looked up from germline, CDR1 is MGHDK and CDR2 is SYGVNS. V lost 5 bases to trimming and J lost 0 bases, with 7 bases between them. This CDR3 is built from 13 residues. The CDR3 is CASSYPHQETQYF. The CDR3, as DNA: TGTGCCAGCAGTTACCCTCACCAAGAGACCCAGTACTTC. Full variable domain (remainder filled in from reference TRBV25-1 and TRBJ2-5): EADIYQTPRYLVIGTGKKITLECSQTMGHDKMYWYQQDPGMELHLIHYSYGVNSTEKGDLSSESTVSRIRTEHFPLTLESARPSHTSQYLCASSYPHQETQYFGPGTRLLVL.

V is TRBV30 and J is TRBJ1-2; D unresolved. V dropped 5 bases and J dropped 2 bases, with 12 bases sitting between them. Germline CDR1 GTSNPN, CDR2 SVGIG (reference sequence). The length of the CDR3 is 13 residues. CDR3 protein: CAWALLGNYGYTF. CDR3 nucleotides: TGTGCCTGGGCCCTCTTGGGGAACTATGGCTACACCTTC.

The gene calls are TRBV5-1 and TRBJ1-1; D is ambiguous. CDR3 length: 13 amino acids. Germline V CDR1 and CDR2: SGHRS, YFSETQ. V lost 0 bases and J lost 1, with 4 bases in between. This CDR3 reads CASSLDPNTEAFF. DNA of the CDR3: TGCGCCAGCAGCTTGGACCCGAACACTGAAGCTTTCTTT.

This chain joins TRBV28 and TRBJ2-3, with 11 bases identical to TRBD1. The CDR3 contains 15 residues. Germline V gives CDR1 MDHEN, CDR2 SYDVKM. V shed 4 bases, J shed 4 bases, and the junction held 4 bases outside the gene matches. In DNA, the CDR3 is TGTGCCAGCAGTTCCCCGGGACAGGGGGCAGATACGCAGTATTTT. Translating it yields CASSSPGQGADTQYF.